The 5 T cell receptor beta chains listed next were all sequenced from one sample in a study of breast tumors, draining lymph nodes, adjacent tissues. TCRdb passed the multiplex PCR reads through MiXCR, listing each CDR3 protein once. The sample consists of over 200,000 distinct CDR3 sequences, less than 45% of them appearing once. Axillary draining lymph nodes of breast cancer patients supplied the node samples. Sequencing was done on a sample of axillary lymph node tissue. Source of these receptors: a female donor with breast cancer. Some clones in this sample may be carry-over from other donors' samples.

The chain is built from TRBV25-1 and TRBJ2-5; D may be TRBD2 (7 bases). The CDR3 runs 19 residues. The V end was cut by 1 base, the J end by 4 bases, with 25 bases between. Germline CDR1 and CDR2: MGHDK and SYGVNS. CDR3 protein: CASSEFGGLGRGGVETQYF. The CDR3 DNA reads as TGTGCCAGCAGTGAATTTGGGGGCCTCGGTAGGGGGGGAGTAGAGACCCAGTACTTC.

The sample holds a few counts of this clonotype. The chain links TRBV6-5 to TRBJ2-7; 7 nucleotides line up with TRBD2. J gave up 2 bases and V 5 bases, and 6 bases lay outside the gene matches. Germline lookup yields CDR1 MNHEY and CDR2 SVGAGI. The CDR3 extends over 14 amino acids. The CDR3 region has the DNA TGTGCCAGCAGTCATCGCGGGAGCGCCTACGAGCAGTACTTC. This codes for CASSHRGSAYEQYF.

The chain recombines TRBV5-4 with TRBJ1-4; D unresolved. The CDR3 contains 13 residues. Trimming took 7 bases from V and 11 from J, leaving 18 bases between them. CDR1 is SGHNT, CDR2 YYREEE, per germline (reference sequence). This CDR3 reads CASGSPAVGKLFF. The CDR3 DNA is TGTGCCAGCGGCTCCCCCGCCGTAGGGAAACTGTTTTTT.

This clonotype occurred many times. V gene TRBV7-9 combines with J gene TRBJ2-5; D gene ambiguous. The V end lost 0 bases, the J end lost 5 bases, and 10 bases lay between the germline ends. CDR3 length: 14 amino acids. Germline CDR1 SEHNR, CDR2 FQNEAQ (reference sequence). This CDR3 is CASSLAFGLETQYF. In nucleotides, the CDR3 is TGTGCCAGCAGCTTAGCTTTTGGGTTGGAGACCCAGTACTTC.

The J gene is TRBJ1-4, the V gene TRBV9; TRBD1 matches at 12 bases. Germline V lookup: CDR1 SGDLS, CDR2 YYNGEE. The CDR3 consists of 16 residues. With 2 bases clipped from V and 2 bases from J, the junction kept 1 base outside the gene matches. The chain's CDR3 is CASSVGTGGTNEKLFF. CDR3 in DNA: TGTGCCAGCAGCGTTGGGACAGGGGGCACTAATGAAAAACTGTTTTTT.